The 23 T cell receptor beta chains below come from one sample, sequenced in a study of vaccination and CD4 T cells after COVID-19. An Oncomine TCR Beta short-read assay was used to sequence the DNA from cultured CD4+ T cells. In TCRdb, the PCR reads were re-called with MiXCR into one record per CDR3 protein. Of some 14,000 distinct CDR3 sequences detected, about 24% appear once; the ten largest clones hold roughly 19%. Treatment of the sample: 10-day PBMC culture with coronavirus spike peptide pools or control peptides (ViraFEST assay). These receptors have no identified antigens. The material sequenced was CD4+ T cells from blood, cultured in vitro, taken after SARS-CoV-2 vaccination. The receptors originated from a human donor who had recovered from COVID-19.

This clonotype was counted between two and nine times. This chain joins TRBV12-3 or TRBV12-4 and TRBJ2-1; tentative D call: TRBD1 (6 bases). V was shortened by 7 bases and J by 4 bases, with 17 bases between the two germline ends. The CDR3 covers 15 residues. This CDR3 reads CASTLMGAGYNEQFF. CDR3 nucleotides: TGTGCCAGCACCCTAATGGGGGCCGGGTACAATGAGCAGTTCTTC.

The chain employs TRBV19 and TRBJ2-3; D not certain. Trimming stripped 3 bases from V and 6 bases from J, with 4 bases between. CDR3 length equals 11 residues. Germline V gives CDR1 LNHDA, CDR2 SQIVND (reference sequence). CDR3 bases: TGTGCCAGTAGTATCGGCGATACGCAGTATTTT. It encodes CASSIGDTQYF.

The sample holds a few counts of this clonotype. The chain combines TRBV6-2 or TRBV6-3 with TRBJ2-5; 8 bases are a match to TRBD2. V dropped 7 bases and J dropped 2; count of bases not matched to a gene: 9. The CDR3 has 15 residues. Looked up from germline, CDR1 is MNHEY and CDR2 is SVGEGT. The CDR3 loop is CASNKREGRQETQYF. The CDR3 nucleotides are TGTGCCAGCAACAAACGGGAGGGCCGACAAGAGACCCAGTACTTC.

By sample share, this clonotype is medium-sized. The chain recombines TRBV27 with TRBJ1-1; D gene unclear. V shed 9 bases and J shed 0 bases, with 8 bases lying between them. Germline V CDR1 and CDR2: MNHEY, SMNVEV (reference sequence). The CDR3 runs to 12 residues. The CDR3 loop reads CASGKLNTEAFF. Here the CDR3 DNA reads TGTGCCAGTGGAAAGTTGAACACTGAAGCTTTCTTT.

This sequence joins TRBV7-2 and TRBJ2-1; 8 bases line up with TRBD2. Per the germline V gene, CDR1 is SGHTA and CDR2 is FQGNSA. V shed 4 bases, J shed 13 bases, and the junction held 15 bases outside the gene matches. The length of the CDR3 is 15 residues. CDR3 protein: CASSSPGLVGGTQFF. Here the CDR3 DNA reads TGTGCCAGCAGCTCCCCGGGACTAGTGGGGGGGACCCAGTTCTTC. Full variable domain (missing parts from reference TRBV7-2 and TRBJ2-1): GAGVSQSPSNKVTEKGKDVELRCDPISGHTALYWYRQSLGQGLEFLIYFQGNSAPDKSGLPSDRFSAERTGGSVSTLTIQRTQQEDSAVYLCASSSPGLVGGTQFFGPGTRLTVL.

The J gene is TRBJ2-2, the V gene TRBV7-2; 9 bases are shared with TRBD2. Looked up from germline, CDR1 is SGHTA and CDR2 is FQGNSA. The CDR3 length is 21 residues. Germline trimming cut 4 bases from V and 3 bases from J; bases unmatched to any gene: 21. CDR3 sequence (DNA): TGTGCCAGCAGCTCTTTCAGAATCCAAGCGGGAGGCTTTCTGTACACCGGGGAGCTGTTTTTT. This codes for CASSSFRIQAGGFLYTGELFF.

By proportion, this clonotype is medium-sized. V is TRBV7-9 and J is TRBJ1-2, with unresolved D. Germline CDR1 and CDR2: SEHNR and FQNEAQ (reference sequence). The CDR3 runs 16 residues. Between the trimmed V and J ends, which lost 0 bases and 4 bases, there was a span of 15 bases. The CDR3 nucleotides read TGTGCCAGCAGCTTAGCCTCCGGCACCTCCTCCTATGGCTACACCTTC. Protein sequence: CASSLASGTSSYGYTF.

This chain joins TRBV30 and TRBJ1-6; unclear D gene. Germline lookup yields CDR1 GTSNPN and CDR2 SVGIG (reference sequence). The CDR3 spans 13 residues. V was shortened by 0 bases and J by 14 bases, with 14 bases between the two germline ends. The CDR3 nucleotides read TGTGCCTGGAGTGTAGGGCGCATTGGGGCCCTCCACTTT. It yields the protein CAWSVGRIGALHF.

This sequence joins TRBV28 and TRBJ2-1; a possible D gene is TRBD2 (5 bases). This CDR3 region has 16 residues. Germline loops: CDR1 MDHEN, CDR2 SYDVKM. Deletions cut 3 bases from V and 0 bases from J, with 12 bases between. CDR3 sequence: CASSFSGISSYNEQFF. CDR3 DNA: TGTGCCAGCAGTTTCAGCGGAATCAGCTCCTACAATGAGCAGTTCTTC.

The V gene is TRBV28, the J gene TRBJ1-1; possibly TRBD1 for D (5 bases). The germline CDR1 and CDR2 sequences are MDHEN and SYDVKM. Trimming pared 5 bases from V and 3 bases from J, leaving 16 bases between. The CDR3 is made up of 15 amino acids. CDR3 residues: CASSGGGWGDTEAFF. CDR3 sequence (DNA): TGTGCCAGCAGTGGGGGGGGATGGGGGGACACTGAAGCTTTCTTT.

The rearrangement uses TRBV7-9 and TRBJ1-5, with D hard to call. This CDR3 is 14 amino acids long. Germline CDR1 SEHNR, CDR2 FQNEAQ (reference sequence). V was cut by 2 bases and J by 6 bases, with 11 bases left in between. The CDR3 region has the DNA TGTGCCAGCAGCTTAATGGGGATAGGTCAGCCCCAGCATTTT. Residues: CASSLMGIGQPQHF.

The CDR3, as DNA: TGCGCCAGCAGCTTGGGAGGACAGGGGCAGAGTGAAAAACTGTTTTTT. As protein: CASSLGGQGQSEKLFF. The V and J genes are TRBV5-1 and TRBJ1-4; 9 bases match TRBD1. Germline lookup yields CDR1 SGHRS and CDR2 YFSETQ. V was pared by 0 bases and J by 7 bases, with 7 bases of the junction left unmatched. The CDR3 runs to 16 residues.

This clonotype is labeled as medium-sized. The CDR3, as DNA: TGTGCCAGCAGCTCCACCGGGGGAGGCGGGAGTTTTGATACGCAGTATTTT. This codes for CASSSTGGGGSFDTQYF. The rearrangement joins TRBV7-8 to TRBJ2-3, with 7 bases matching TRBD2. Losses at the gene ends were 4 bases for V and 6 bases for J; bases not matched to a gene: 16. The V gene's germline CDR1 is SGHVS and CDR2 FQNEAQ. The CDR3 sequence is 17 residues long.

This clonotype occurred once. V is TRBV6-1 and J is TRBJ1-6; possibly TRBD1 for D (5 bases). The CDR3 is 17 residues long. Trimming took off 6 bases at V and 6 bases at J, with 21 bases between the two ends. CDR1 MNHNS and CDR2 SASEGT come from the germline V gene. The CDR3 here is CASSRDGTVTCNSPLHF. The CDR3 DNA sequence: TGTGCCAGCAGCCGGGACGGGACGGTGACCTGTAATTCACCCCTCCACTTT.

The chain links TRBV30 to TRBJ2-3; 9 bases align to TRBD2. Germline CDR1 and CDR2: GTSNPN and SVGIG (reference sequence). V was pared by 0 bases and J by 3 bases, with 4 bases of the junction left unmatched. The CDR3 contains 15 residues. This CDR3 reads CAWSVLAGGTDTQYF. CDR3 coding DNA: TGTGCCTGGAGTGTACTGGCGGGAGGGACAGATACGCAGTATTTT.

The gene calls are TRBV28 and TRBJ2-3; 13 positions agree with TRBD2. The germline CDR1 and CDR2 sequences are MDHEN and SYDVKM. Trimming cost V 1 base and J 0 bases; bases outside gene matches: 7. This CDR3 is 19 amino acids long. DNA of the CDR3: TGTGCCAGCAGTTTATTTCGGACTAGCGGGAGAACTAGCACAGATACGCAGTATTTT. Translation gives CASSLFRTSGRTSTDTQYF.

In its sample, this clonotype was seen a few times. The rearrangement joins TRBV6-5 to TRBJ2-1, with 7 nucleotides matching TRBD2. The CDR3 contains 16 residues. Germline assignment: CDR1 MNHEY and CDR2 SVGAGI. Trimming cost V 2 bases and J 7 bases; bases outside gene matches: 11. The CDR3 sequence: CASSYVGGSYNNEQFF. The CDR3 nucleotides read TGTGCCAGCAGTTACGTCGGCGGGAGCTACAATAATGAGCAGTTCTTC.

As DNA, the CDR3 is TGTGCCAGCAGCGGACAAACCGATATGAACACTGAAGCTTTCTTT. Its protein product is CASSGQTDMNTEAFF. The chain is built from TRBV7-3 and TRBJ1-1, with a possible D match to TRBD1 (5 bases). The CDR3 runs 15 residues. Germline CDR1 is SGHTA and CDR2 is FQGTGA. With 5 bases removed from V and 0 bases from J, the gap between germline ends came to 13 bases.

This sequence joins TRBV20-1 and TRBJ2-5; D possibly corresponds to TRBD2 (6 bases). V lost 6 bases to trimming and J lost 5 bases, with 13 bases between them. The CDR3 length is 12 residues. Germline V CDR1 and CDR2: DFQATT, SNEGSKA (reference sequence). CDR3 amino acids: CSAPLAPETQYF. CDR3 nucleotide sequence: TGCAGTGCGCCACTAGCTCCGGAGACCCAGTACTTC.

The chain carries TRBV15 and TRBJ1-3; no definite D call. Germline-derived CDR1 and CDR2 are LNHNV and YYDKDF (reference sequence). The CDR3 length is 17 residues. V dropped 0 bases and J dropped 0 bases, with 12 bases sitting between them. The CDR3 protein is CATSREGTRASGNTIYF. The CDR3, as DNA: TGTGCCACCAGCAGAGAAGGCACACGGGCCTCTGGAAACACCATATATTTT.

This clonotype was detected only a few times. The chain is built from TRBV28 and TRBJ2-1, with D possibly matching TRBD2 (7 bases). In germline, CDR1 is MDHEN, CDR2 SYDVKM. The V and J ends lost 6 bases and 3 bases respectively, with 27 bases between them. This CDR3 comprises 19 residues. DNA for the CDR3: TGTGCCAGCAGCCGACAGAGGGGGGCTAGCGGATCCTTCTACAATGAGCAGTTCTTC. Translated: CASSRQRGASGSFYNEQFF.

This clonotype has only a few counts. The chain carries TRBV20-1 and TRBJ2-3; tentatively, D is TRBD2 (6 bases). V lost 3 bases and J 0 bases, leaving 16 bases between the germline ends. This CDR3 comprises 16 residues. Germline CDR1 is DFQATT and CDR2 is SNEGSKA (reference sequence). For the CDR3, the DNA is TGCAGTGCTAGTGGGGTTGGGCGGGGTAGCACAGATACGCAGTATTTT. It translates to CSASGVGRGSTDTQYF.

Only a few counts were recorded for this clonotype. The V and J genes are TRBV4-3 and TRBJ2-3, with no clear D. Germline CDR1 is LGHNA and CDR2 is YSLEER. The CDR3 has 13 residues. Between the trimmed V and J ends, which lost 1 base and 3 bases, there was a span of 5 bases. The CDR3 reads CASSQVVTDTQYF. The CDR3 DNA follows: TGCGCCAGCAGCCAAGTAGTGACAGATACGCAGTATTTT.